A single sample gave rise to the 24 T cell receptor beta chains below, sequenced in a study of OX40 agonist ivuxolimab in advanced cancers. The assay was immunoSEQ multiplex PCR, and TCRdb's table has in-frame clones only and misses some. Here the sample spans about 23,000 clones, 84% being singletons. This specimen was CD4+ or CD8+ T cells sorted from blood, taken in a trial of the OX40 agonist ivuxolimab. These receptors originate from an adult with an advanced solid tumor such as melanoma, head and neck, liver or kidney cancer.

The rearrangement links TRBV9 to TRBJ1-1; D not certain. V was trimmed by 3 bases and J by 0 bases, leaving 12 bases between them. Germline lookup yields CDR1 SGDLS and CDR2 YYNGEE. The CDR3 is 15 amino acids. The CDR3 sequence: CASSASRGLNTEAFF. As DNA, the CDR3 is TGTGCCAGCAGCGCGAGCAGAGGACTGAACACTGAAGCTTTCTTT.

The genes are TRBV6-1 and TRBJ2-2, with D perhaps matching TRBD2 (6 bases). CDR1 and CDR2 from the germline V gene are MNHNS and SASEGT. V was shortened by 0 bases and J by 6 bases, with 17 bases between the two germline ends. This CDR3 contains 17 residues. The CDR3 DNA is TGTGCCAGCAGTGAAGCGCGGGGCAGACGGGGTCCCGGGGAGCTGTTTTTT. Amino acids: CASSEARGRRGPGELFF.

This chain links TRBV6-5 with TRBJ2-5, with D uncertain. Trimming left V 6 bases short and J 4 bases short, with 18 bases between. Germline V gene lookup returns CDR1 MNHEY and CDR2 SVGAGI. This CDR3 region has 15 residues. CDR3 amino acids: CASRAEVGVRETQYF. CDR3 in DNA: TGTGCCAGCAGGGCCGAGGTGGGCGTGCGAGAGACCCAGTACTTC.

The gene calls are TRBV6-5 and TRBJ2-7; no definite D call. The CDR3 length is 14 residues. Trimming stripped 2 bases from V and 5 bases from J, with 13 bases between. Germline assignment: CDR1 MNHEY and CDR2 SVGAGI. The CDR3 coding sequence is TGTGCCAGCAGTTACCTGATAACATCCCACGAGCAGTACTTC. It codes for CASSYLITSHEQYF.

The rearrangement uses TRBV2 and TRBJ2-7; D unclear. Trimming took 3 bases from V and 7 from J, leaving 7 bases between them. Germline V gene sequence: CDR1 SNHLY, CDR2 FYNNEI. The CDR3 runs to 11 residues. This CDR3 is CASSDLWEQYF. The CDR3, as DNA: TGTGCCAGCAGTGACTTGTGGGAGCAGTACTTC.

The CDR3 sequence is CASSPMGNPNEKLFF. In DNA form, the CDR3 reads TGTGCCAGCAGCCCCATGGGCAATCCAAATGAAAAACTGTTTTTT. The chain carries TRBV11-2 and TRBJ1-4; no definite D call. V lost 5 bases and J 5 bases, leaving 15 bases between the germline ends. CDR1 is SGHAT, CDR2 FQNNGV, per germline. CDR3 size: 15 residues.

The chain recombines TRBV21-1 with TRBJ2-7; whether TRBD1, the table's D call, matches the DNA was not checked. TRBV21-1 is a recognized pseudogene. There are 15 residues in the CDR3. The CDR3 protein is CASSQRPRGSYEQYF. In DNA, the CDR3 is TGTGCCAGCAGCCAGAGACCTAGGGGTTCCTACGAGCAGTACTTC.

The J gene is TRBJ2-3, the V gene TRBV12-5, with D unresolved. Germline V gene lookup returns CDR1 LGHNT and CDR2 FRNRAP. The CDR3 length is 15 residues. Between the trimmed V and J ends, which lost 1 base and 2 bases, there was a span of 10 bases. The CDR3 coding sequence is TGTGCTAGTGGTTTGGGGACCCGAGACACAGATACGCAGTATTTT. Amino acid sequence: CASGLGTRDTDTQYF.

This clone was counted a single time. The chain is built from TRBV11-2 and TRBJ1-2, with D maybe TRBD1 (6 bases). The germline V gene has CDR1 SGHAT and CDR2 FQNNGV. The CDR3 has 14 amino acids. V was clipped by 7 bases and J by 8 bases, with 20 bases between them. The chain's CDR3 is CASTVTHKGVGYTF. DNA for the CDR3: TGTGCCAGCACCGTTACCCACAAGGGGGTGGGCTACACCTTC.

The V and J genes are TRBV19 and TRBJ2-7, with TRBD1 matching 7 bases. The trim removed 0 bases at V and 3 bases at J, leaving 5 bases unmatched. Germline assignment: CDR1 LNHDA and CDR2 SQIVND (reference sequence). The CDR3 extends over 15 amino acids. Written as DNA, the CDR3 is TGTGCCAGTAGTATAGAGCACAGGGGAAACTACGAGCAGTACTTC. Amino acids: CASSIEHRGNYEQYF.

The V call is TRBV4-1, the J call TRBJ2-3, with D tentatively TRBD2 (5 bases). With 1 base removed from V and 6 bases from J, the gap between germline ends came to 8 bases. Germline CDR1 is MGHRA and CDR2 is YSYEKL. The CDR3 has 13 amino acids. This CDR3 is CASSQGAGDTQYF. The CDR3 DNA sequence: TGCGCCAGCAGCCAAGGGGCGGGCGATACGCAGTATTTT.

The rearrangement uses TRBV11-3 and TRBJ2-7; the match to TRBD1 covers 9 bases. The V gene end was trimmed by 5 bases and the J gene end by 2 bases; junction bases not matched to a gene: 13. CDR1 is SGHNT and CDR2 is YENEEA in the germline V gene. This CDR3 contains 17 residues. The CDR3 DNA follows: TGTGCCAGCAGCCTGGGACAGGGAAAAGACTGGACCTACGAGCAGTACTTC. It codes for CASSLGQGKDWTYEQYF.

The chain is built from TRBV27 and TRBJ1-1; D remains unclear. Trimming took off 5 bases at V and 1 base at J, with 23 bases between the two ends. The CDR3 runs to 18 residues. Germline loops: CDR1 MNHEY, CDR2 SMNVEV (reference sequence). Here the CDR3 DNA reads TGTGCCAGCAGTGTTAAAGTGGGGATACTGCCGGGGAACACTGAAGCTTTCTTT. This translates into CASSVKVGILPGNTEAFF.

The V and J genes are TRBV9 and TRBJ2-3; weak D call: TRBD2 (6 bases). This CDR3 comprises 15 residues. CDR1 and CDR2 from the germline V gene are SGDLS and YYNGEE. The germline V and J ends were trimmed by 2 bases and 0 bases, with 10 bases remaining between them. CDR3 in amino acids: CASSVGLASTDTQYF. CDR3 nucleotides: TGTGCCAGCAGCGTGGGACTGGCTAGCACAGATACGCAGTATTTT. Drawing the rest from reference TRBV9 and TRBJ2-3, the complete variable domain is DSGVTQTPKHLITATGQRVTLRCSPRSGDLSVYWYQQSLDQGLQFLIQYYNGEERAKGNILERFSAQQFPDLHSELNLSSLELGDSALYFCASSVGLASTDTQYFGPGTRLTVL.

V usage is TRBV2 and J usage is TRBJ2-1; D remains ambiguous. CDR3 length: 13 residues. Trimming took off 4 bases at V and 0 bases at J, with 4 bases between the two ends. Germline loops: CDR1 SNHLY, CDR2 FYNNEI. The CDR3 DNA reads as TGTGCCAGCAGTGGGGTCTCCTACAATGAGCAGTTCTTC. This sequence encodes CASSGVSYNEQFF.

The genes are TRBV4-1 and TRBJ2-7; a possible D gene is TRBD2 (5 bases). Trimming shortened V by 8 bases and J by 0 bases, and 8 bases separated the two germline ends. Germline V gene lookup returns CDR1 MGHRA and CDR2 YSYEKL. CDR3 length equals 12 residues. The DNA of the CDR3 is TGCGCCAGCGGGGAGAACTCCTACGAGCAGTACTTC. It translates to CASGENSYEQYF.

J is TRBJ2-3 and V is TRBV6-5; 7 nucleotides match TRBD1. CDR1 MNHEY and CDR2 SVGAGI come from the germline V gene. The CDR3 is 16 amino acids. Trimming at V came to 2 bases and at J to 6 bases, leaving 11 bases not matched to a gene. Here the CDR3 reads CASSYRQGRASDTQYF. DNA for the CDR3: TGTGCCAGCAGTTACCGACAGGGTCGGGCCTCGGATACGCAGTATTTT.

DNA of the CDR3: TGCGCCAGCAGCCCCGGAAATTCTGGGGCCAACGTCCTGACTTTC. Translation gives CASSPGNSGANVLTF. The J gene is TRBJ2-6, the V gene TRBV4-3; D not certain. Germline CDR1 and CDR2: LGHNA and YSLEER. Trimming took off 4 bases at V and 1 base at J, with 8 bases between the two ends. The CDR3 consists of 15 residues.

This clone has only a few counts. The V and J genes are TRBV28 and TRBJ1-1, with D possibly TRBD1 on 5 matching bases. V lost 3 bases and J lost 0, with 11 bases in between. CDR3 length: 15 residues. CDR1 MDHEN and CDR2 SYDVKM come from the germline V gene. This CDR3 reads CASSFGGTMNTEAFF. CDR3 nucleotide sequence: TGTGCCAGCAGTTTTGGGGGGACCATGAACACTGAAGCTTTCTTT.

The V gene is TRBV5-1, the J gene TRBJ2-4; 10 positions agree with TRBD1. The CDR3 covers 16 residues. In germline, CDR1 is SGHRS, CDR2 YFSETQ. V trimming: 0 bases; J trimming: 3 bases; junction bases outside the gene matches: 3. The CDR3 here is CASSLGTGGHKNIQYF. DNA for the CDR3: TGCGCCAGCAGCTTGGGGACAGGGGGGCACAAAAACATTCAGTACTTC.

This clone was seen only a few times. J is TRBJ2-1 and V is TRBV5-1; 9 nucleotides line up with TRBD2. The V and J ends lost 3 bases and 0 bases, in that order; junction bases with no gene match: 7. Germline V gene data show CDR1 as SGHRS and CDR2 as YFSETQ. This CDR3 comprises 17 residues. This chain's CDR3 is CASSSELAGTSYNEQFF. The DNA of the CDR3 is TGCGCCAGCAGCTCCGAACTAGCGGGTACCTCCTACAATGAGCAGTTCTTC.

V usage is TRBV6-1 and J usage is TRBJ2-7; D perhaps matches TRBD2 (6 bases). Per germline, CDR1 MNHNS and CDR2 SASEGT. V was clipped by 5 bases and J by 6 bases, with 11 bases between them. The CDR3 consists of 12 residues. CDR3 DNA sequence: TGTGCCAGCAGTCCGCAGGGAGGCGAGCAGTACTTC. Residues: CASSPQGGEQYF.

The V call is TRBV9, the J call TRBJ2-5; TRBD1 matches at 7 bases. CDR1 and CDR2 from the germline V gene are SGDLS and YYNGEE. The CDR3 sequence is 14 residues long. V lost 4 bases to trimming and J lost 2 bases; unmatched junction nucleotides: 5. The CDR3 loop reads CASSKQGWQETQYF. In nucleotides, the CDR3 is TGTGCCAGCAGCAAACAGGGGTGGCAAGAGACCCAGTACTTC.

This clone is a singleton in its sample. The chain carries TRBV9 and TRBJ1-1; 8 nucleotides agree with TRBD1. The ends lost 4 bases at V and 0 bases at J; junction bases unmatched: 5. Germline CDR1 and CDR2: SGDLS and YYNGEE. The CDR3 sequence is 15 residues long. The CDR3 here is CASSPWTGMNTEAFF. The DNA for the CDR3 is TGTGCCAGCAGCCCATGGACAGGGATGAACACTGAAGCTTTCTTT.